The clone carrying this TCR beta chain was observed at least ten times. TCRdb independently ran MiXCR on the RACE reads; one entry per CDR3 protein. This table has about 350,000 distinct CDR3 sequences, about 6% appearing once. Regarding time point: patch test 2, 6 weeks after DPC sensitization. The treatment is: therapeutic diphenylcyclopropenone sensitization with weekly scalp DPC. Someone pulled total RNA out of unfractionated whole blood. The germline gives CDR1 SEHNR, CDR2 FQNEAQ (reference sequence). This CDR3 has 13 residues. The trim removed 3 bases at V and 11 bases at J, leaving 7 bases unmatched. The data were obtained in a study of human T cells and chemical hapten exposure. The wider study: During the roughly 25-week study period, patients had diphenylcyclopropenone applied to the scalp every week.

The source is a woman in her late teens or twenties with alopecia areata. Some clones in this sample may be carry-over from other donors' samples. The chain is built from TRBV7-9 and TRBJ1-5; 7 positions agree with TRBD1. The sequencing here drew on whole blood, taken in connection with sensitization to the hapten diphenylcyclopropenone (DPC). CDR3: CASSLDGDRAQHF. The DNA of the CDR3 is TGTGCCAGCAGCTTGGACGGGGACAGAGCCCAGCATTTT.